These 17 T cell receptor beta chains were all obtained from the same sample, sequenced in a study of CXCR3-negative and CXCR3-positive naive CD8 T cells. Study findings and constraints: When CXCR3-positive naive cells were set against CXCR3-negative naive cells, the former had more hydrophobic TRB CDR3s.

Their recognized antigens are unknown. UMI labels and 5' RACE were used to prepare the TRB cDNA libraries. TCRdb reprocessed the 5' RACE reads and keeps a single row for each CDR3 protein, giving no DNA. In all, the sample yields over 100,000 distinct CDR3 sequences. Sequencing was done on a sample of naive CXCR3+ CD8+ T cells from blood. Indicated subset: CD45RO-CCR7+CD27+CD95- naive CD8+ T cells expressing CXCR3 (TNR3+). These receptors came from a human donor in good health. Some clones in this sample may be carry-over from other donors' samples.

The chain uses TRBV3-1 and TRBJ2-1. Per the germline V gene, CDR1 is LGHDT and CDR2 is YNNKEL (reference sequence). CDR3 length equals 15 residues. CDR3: CASSHAPPPHNEQFF.

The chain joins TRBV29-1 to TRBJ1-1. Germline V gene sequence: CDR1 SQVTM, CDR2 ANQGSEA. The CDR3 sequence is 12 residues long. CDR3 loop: CSVEMTNTEAFF.

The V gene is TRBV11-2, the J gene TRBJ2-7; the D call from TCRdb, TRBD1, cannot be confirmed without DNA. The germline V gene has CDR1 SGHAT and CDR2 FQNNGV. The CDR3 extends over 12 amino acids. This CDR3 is CASGTVDYEQYF. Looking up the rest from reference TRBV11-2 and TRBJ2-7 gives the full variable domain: EAGVAQSPRYKIIEKRQSVAFWCNPISGHATLYWYQQILGQGPKLLIQFQNNGVVDDSQLPKDRFSAERLKGVDSTLKIQPAKLEDSAVYLCASGTVDYEQYFGPGTRLTVT.

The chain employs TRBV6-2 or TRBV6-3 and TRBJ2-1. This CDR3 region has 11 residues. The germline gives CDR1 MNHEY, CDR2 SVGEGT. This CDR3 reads CASRFGPEQFF.

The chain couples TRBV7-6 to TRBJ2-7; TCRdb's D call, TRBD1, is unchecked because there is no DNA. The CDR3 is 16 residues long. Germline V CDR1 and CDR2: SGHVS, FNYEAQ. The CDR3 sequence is CASSLESRGGSYEQYF.

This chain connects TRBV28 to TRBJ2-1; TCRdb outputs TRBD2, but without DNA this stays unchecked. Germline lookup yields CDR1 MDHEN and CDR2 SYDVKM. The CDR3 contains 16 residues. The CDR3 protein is CASSSTLAGSYNEQFF.

CDR3 sequence reads: CASSHVFRTNTGELFF. The gene calls are TRBV4-1 and TRBJ2-2. The CDR3 totals 16 residues. Germline V gene data show CDR1 as MGHRA and CDR2 as YSYEKL.

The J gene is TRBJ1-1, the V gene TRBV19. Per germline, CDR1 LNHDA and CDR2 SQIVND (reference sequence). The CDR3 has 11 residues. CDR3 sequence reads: CASSTATEAFF.

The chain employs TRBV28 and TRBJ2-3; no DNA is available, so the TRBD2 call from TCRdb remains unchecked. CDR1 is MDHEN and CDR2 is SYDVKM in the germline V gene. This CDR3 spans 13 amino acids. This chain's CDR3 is CASSFRSGRKQYF. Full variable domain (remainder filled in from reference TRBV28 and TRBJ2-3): DVKVTQSSRYLVKRTGEKVFLECVQDMDHENMFWYRQDPGLGLRLIYFSYDVKMKEKGDIPEGYSVSREKKERFSLILESASTNQTSMYLCASSFRSGRKQYFGPGTRLTVL.

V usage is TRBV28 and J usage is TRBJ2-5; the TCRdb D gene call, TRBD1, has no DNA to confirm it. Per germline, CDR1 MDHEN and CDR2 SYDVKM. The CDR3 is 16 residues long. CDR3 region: CASSLWGDRMEETQYF.

The CDR3 here is CASSPRRATNTGELFF. J is TRBJ2-2 and V is TRBV28; TCRdb's D gene call, TRBD2, goes unchecked for lack of DNA. The CDR3 extends over 16 amino acids. Germline V gene lookup returns CDR1 MDHEN and CDR2 SYDVKM.

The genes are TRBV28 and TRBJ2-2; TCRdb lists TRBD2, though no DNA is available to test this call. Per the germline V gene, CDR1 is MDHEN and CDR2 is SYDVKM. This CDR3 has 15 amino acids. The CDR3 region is CASRYSGRNTGELFF.

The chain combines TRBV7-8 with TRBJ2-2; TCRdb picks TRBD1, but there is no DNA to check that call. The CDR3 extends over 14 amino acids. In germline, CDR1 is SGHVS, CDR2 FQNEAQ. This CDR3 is CASSDSPGSGELFF. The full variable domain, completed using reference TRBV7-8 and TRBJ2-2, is GAGVSQSPRYKVAKRGQDVALRCDPISGHVSLFWYQQALGQGPEFLTYFQNEAQLDKSGLPSDRFFAERPEGSVSTLKIQRTQQEDSAVYLCASSDSPGSGELFFGEGSRLTVL.

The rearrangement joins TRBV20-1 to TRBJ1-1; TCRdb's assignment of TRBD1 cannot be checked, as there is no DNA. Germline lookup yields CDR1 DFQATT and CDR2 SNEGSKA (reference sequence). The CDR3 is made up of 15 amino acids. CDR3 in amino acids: CSARDPGQGDTEAFF.

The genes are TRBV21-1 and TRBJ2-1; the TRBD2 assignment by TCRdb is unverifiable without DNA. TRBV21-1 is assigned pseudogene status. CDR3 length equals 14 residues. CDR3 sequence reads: CASSRGVGYNEQFF.

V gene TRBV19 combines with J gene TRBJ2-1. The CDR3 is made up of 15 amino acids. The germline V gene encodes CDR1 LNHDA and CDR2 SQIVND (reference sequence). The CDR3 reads CASSKYFDSYNEQFF.

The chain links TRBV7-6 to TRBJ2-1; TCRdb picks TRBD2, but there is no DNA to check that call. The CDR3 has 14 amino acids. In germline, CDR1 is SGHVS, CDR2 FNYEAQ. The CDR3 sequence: CASSSGTSGNEQFF.